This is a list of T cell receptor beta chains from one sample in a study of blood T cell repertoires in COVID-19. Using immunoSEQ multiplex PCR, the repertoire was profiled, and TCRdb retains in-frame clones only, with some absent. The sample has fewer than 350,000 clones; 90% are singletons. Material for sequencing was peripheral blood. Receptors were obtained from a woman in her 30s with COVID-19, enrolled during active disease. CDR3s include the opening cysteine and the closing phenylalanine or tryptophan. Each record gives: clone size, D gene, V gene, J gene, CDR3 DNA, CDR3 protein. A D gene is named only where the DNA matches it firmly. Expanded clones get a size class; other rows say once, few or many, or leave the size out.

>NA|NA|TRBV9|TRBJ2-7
TGTGCCAGCAGCGGTGGGACATCTCCCTACGAGCAGTACTTC
CASSGGTSPYEQYF
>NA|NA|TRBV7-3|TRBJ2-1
TGTGCCAGCAGCTCATCTAGCGTATCCTACAATGAGCAGTTCTTC
CASSSSSVSYNEQFF
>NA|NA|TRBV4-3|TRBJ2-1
TGCGCCAGCAGCCAAGATGGAGCGCATTCCTACAATGAGCAGTTCTTC
CASSQDGAHSYNEQFF
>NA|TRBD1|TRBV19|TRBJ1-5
TGTGCCCGGGACAGGGGATATAGCAATCAGCCCCAGCATTTT
CARDRGYSNQPQHF
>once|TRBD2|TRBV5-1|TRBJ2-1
TGCGCCAGCAGCTTTGACCAGCGGGAGGCTGCGGGAGAGCAGTTCTTC
CASSFDQREAAGEQFF
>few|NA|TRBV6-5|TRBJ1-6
TGTGCCAGCAGCCGGACGGGCCGGGAGTCACCCCTCCACTTT
CASSRTGRESPLHF
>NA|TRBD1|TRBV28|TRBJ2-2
TGTGCCAGCAGTTTTCTTGGACAGGGCGGCACCGGGGAGCTGTTTTTT
CASSFLGQGGTGELFF
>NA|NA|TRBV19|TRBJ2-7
TGTGCCAGTAGTACTCGAGGGGGATTTCTCTACGAGCAGTACTTC
CASSTRGGFLYEQYF
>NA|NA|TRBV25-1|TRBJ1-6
TGTGCCAGCAGTGAATATAAGGGGGTGCGTTCACCCCTCCACTTT
CASSEYKGVRSPLHF
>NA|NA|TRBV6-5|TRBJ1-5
TGTGCCAGCAGGCGGGGGGCAGGCAATCAGCCCCAGCATTTT
CASRRGAGNQPQHF
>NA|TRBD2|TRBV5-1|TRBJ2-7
TGCGCCAGCAGCCTCGGGCCTAGCGGGAGTCTCTACGAGCAGTACTTC
CASSLGPSGSLYEQYF
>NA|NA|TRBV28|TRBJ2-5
TGTGCCAGCACCCCCGGTTCCATCGCCTCGGAGACCCAGTACTTC
CASTPGSIASETQYF
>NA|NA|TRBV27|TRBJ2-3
TGTGCCAGCATGAGCGGAACCACAGATACGCAGTATTTT
CASMSGTTDTQYF
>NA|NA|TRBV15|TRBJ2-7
TGTGCCACCAGCTTTGGGAGAACCTACGAGCAGTACTTC
CATSFGRTYEQYF
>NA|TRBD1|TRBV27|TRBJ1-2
TGTGCCAGCAGTCCCTACAGGGGAGACGCCTATGGCTACACCTTC
CASSPYRGDAYGYTF
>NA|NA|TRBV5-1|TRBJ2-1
TGCGCCAGCACCCTGGGGGGGGCGTCCTACAATGAGCAGTTCTTC
CASTLGGASYNEQFF
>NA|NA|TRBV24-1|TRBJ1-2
TGTGCCACCAGTGACCCTAGGACAGACGGGGGCTACACCTTC
CATSDPRTDGGYTF
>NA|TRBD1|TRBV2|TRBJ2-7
TGTGCCAGCAGTAGCGACAGGGCTTCGCTGTGGCACTTC
CASSSDRASLWHF
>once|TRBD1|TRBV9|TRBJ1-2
TGTGCCAGCAGCGTGGGACAGGGGGCCTATGGCTACACCTTC
CASSVGQGAYGYTF
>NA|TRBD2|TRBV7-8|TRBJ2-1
TGTGCCACGGGACGGCGACTAGCGGGCTACAATGAGCAGTTCTTC
CATGRRLAGYNEQFF
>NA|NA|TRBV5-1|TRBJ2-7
TGCGCCAGCAGCCCAGAACTCGGGACATCCAGCTCCTACGAGCAGTACTTC
CASSPELGTSSSYEQYF
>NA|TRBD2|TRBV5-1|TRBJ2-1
TGCGCCAGCAGCTCGGGACTAGCGGGAGTAACTGAGCAGTTCTTC
CASSSGLAGVTEQFF
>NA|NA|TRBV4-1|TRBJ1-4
TGCGCCAGCAGCCAATTCGAGACAGTGAACGAAAAACTGTTTTTT
CASSQFETVNEKLFF
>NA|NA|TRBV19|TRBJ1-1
TGTGCCAGTAGTCTAACGAGGAACACTGAAGCTTTCTTT
CASSLTRNTEAFF
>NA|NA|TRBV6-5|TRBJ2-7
TGTGCCAGCAGCAATAGCGGTAGCTCCTACGAGCAGTACTTC
CASSNSGSSYEQYF
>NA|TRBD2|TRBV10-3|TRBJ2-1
TGTGCCATCAGTGCTAGCGGGAGGGCGGTGAATGAGCAGTTCTTC
CAISASGRAVNEQFF
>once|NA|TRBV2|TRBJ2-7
TGTGCCAGCAGTGTAAGGGGCTACGAGCAGTACTTC
CASSVRGYEQYF
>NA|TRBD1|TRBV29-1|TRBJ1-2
TGCAGCGCCCCGGACAGGACAAACTATGGCTACACCTTC
CSAPDRTNYGYTF
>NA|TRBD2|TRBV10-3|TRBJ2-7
TGTGCCATCGGTCTAGCGGGAGGGGCCTCCTACGAGCAGTACTTC
CAIGLAGGASYEQYF
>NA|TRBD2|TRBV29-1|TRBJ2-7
TGCAGCGCCGGACTAGCGGATTACGAGCAGTACTTC
CSAGLADYEQYF
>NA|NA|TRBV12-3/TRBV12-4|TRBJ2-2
TGTGCCAGCAGTTACAGGGTGAACGGGGAGCTGTTTTTT
CASSYRVNGELFF
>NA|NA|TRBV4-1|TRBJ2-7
TGCGCCAGCAGCCAAGATGGGCTTGGGGCGTCCGAGCAGTACTTC
CASSQDGLGASEQYF
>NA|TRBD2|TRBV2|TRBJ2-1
TGTGCCAGCAGGCCAGCGGGAAGTGAGCAGTTCTTC
CASRPAGSEQFF
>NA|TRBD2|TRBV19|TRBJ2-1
TGTGCCAGTACCCTCAGCGGGAGTCCCTACAATGAGCAGTTCTTC
CASTLSGSPYNEQFF
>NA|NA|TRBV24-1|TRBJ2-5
TGTGCCACCAGTGATTTGGGGGGGGAGACCCAGTACTTC
CATSDLGGETQYF
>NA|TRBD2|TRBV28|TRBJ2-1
TGTGCCAGCACACTAGCGGGAGTGGAGAATGAGCAGTTCTTC
CASTLAGVENEQFF
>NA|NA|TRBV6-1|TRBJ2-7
TGTGCCAGCAGGGAAACGCGGGGGCTCGGGGGGAACTACGAGCAGTACTTC
CASRETRGLGGNYEQYF
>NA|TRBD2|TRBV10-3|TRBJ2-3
TGTGCCATCGGACTAGCGGGAGATACAGATACGCAGTATTTT
CAIGLAGDTDTQYF
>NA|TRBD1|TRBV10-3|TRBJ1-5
TGTGCCATCAGTGATCCACTTACAGGGGGCTATGGTCAGCCCCAGCATTTT
CAISDPLTGGYGQPQHF
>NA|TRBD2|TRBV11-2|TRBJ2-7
TGTGCCAGCAGCTTAGAACTAGCGTTCTCCTACGAGCAGTACTTC
CASSLELAFSYEQYF
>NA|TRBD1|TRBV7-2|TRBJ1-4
TGTGCCAGCAGCCTAGACAGGGGTGAAGAAAAACTGTTTTTT
CASSLDRGEEKLFF
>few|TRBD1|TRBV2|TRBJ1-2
TGTGCCAGCAGTGGGACAGGGGATGGCTACACCTTC
CASSGTGDGYTF
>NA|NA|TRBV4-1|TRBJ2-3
TGCGCCAGCAGCCAAGGTTACGGGAAGGATACGCAGTATTTT
CASSQGYGKDTQYF
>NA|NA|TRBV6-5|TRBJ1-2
TGTGCCAGCAGCAGGGCTAACTATGGCTACACCTTC
CASSRANYGYTF
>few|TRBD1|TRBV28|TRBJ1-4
TGTGCCAGCAGTTCGAATCCGGGACAGGGTAATGAAAAACTGTTTTTT
CASSSNPGQGNEKLFF
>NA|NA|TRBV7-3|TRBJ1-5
TGTGCCAGCAGCTTAACTCCTAATCAGCCCCAGCATTTT
CASSLTPNQPQHF
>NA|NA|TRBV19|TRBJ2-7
TGTGCCAGTATGACGGAGAGCTCCTACGAGCAGTACTTC
CASMTESSYEQYF
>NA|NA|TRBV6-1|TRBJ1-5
TGTGCCAGCAGTGACGGCGGAGGAGGGCAGCCCCAGCATTTT
CASSDGGGGQPQHF
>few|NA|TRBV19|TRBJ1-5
TGTGCCAGTAGTCTCCGGGACAATGATCAGCCCCAGCATTTT
CASSLRDNDQPQHF
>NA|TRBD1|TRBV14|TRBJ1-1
TGTGCCAGCAGCCAAGAGACAGGGTCGCCGAACACTGAAGCTTTCTTT
CASSQETGSPNTEAFF
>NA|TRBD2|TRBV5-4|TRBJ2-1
TGTGCCACTGCCCAAGCGGGAGCCCTTTACAATGAGCAGTTCTTC
CATAQAGALYNEQFF
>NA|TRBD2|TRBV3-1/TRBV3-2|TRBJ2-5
TGTGCCAGCAGCCAACGGCGAGGCGGGGGAGAGACCCAGTACTTC
CASSQRRGGGETQYF
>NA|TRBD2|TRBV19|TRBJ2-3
TGTGCCAGTAGTATAAGTGGCCCGACTAGCGATGCAGATACGCAGTATTTT
CASSISGPTSDADTQYF
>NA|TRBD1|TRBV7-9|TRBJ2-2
TGTGCCAGCAGCTTAGGGGACAGGGTGGACACCGGGGAGCTGTTTTTT
CASSLGDRVDTGELFF